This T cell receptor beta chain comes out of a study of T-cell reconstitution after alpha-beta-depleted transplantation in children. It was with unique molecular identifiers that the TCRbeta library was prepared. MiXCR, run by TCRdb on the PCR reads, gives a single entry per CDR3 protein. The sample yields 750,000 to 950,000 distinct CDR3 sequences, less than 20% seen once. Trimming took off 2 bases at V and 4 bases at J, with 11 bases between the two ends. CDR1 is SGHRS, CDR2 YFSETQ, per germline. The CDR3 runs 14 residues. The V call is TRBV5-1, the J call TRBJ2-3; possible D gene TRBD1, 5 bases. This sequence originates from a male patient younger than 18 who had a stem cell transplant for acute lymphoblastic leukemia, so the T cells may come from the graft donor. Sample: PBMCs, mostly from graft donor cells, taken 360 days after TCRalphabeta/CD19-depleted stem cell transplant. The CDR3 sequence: CASSFGRAADTQYF. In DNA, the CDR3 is TGCGCCAGCAGCTTCGGCAGGGCCGCAGATACGCAGTATTTT.